The 21 T cell receptor beta chains presented below share a single source sample, sequenced in a study of T cells after yellow fever vaccination. TCRdb reprocessed the 5' RACE reads with MiXCR, giving one entry per CDR3 protein. Among hundreds of thousands of distinct CDR3 sequences listed, about a fifth were seen once. This specimen consisted of PBMCs, obtained roughly 20 days after the first yellow fever vaccination. These receptors were obtained from a man aged 18 to 30 who received the YFV17D yellow fever vaccine.

This clonotype was seen a handful of times. The chain has TRBV9 and TRBJ2-3; 11 bases fit TRBD2. The CDR3 is 16 amino acids. Germline CDR1 is SGDLS and CDR2 is YYNGEE. J was trimmed by 6 bases and V by 4 bases; bases with no gene match: 10. The CDR3 nucleotides read TGTGCCAGCAGCTCCATAGCGGGGGGGCCCCTGGATACGCAGTATTTT. This gives the protein CASSSIAGGPLDTQYF.

The sample holds a few counts of this clonotype. This chain connects TRBV7-2 to TRBJ2-3, with 8 bases fitting TRBD1. The germline V gene has CDR1 SGHTA and CDR2 FQGNSA. This CDR3 is 14 amino acids long. Unmatched junction bases numbered 8, after V lost 6 bases and J lost 6 bases. CDR3 bases: TGTGCCAGCAGTTGGGCAGGGGGCGGCGATACGCAGTATTTT. Protein: CASSWAGGGDTQYF.

In nucleotides, the CDR3 is TGTGCCAGCTCACCGATGTCCGATTCACCCCTCCACTTT. Translated, it gives CASSPMSDSPLHF. V is TRBV18 and J is TRBJ1-6; D is unclear. The CDR3 is 13 amino acids. V lost 3 bases, J lost 8 bases, and 8 bases lay in between. CDR1 and CDR2 from the germline V gene are KGHSH and LQKENI. The full variable domain, in which reference TRBV18 and TRBJ1-6 provide the parts outside the CDR3, is NAGVMQNPRHLVRRRGQEARLRCSPMKGHSHVYWYRQLPEEGLKFMVYLQKENIIDESGMPKERFSAEFPKEGPSILRIQQVVRGDSAAYFCASSPMSDSPLHFGNGTRLTVT.

The rearrangement joins TRBV14 to TRBJ1-1; the match to TRBD1 covers 7 bases. J gave up 4 bases and V 1 base, and 3 bases lay outside the gene matches. This CDR3 region has 14 residues. Germline V gene sequence: CDR1 SGHDN, CDR2 FVKESK. CDR3 protein: CASSQVTGTTEAFF. The CDR3 DNA reads as TGTGCCAGCAGCCAAGTGACAGGGACCACTGAAGCTTTCTTT.

The chain carries TRBV19 and TRBJ2-3; TRBD1 aligns across 8 bases. This CDR3 has 14 amino acids. The V and J ends lost 4 bases and 2 bases, in that order; junction bases with no gene match: 2. Per germline, CDR1 LNHDA and CDR2 SQIVND (reference sequence). CDR3: CASSRTGFTDTQYF. The CDR3 coding sequence is TGTGCCAGTAGTAGGACAGGGTTCACAGATACGCAGTATTTT.

This clonotype has only a few counts. This sequence joins TRBV7-9 and TRBJ1-6, with no clear D. Trimming cost V 7 bases and J 7 bases, with 11 bases left between them. This CDR3 contains 13 residues. The germline V gene has CDR1 SEHNR and CDR2 FQNEAQ (reference sequence). The CDR3 reads CASNRVGNSPLHF. The DNA of the CDR3 is TGTGCCAGCAACAGAGTAGGGAATTCACCCCTCCACTTT. Full variable domain (missing parts from reference TRBV7-9 and TRBJ1-6): DTGVSQNPRHKITKRGQNVTFRCDPISEHNRLYWYRQTLGQGPEFLTYFQNEAQLEKSRLLSDRFSAERPKGSFSTLEIQRTEQGDSAMYLCASNRVGNSPLHFGNGTRLTVT.

In its sample, this clonotype was seen a few times. The rearrangement links TRBV19 to TRBJ1-5, with D possibly being TRBD1 (6 bases). Trimming stripped 6 bases from V and 6 bases from J, with 12 bases between. The CDR3 is made up of 13 amino acids. Per the germline V gene, CDR1 is LNHDA and CDR2 is SQIVND (reference sequence). The CDR3 coding sequence is TGTGCCAGTAGCGGGCAGGGGCGTCAGCCCCAGCATTTT. It codes for CASSGQGRQPQHF.

The sample holds one count of this clonotype. The rearrangement uses TRBV12-3 or TRBV12-4 and TRBJ1-1; 8 bases are shared with TRBD1. Germline trimming cut 3 bases from V and 0 bases from J; bases unmatched to any gene: 6. The CDR3 has 16 residues. CDR3: CASSLTSGGLNTEAFF. DNA for the CDR3: TGTGCCAGCAGTTTGACGTCAGGGGGCCTGAACACTGAAGCTTTCTTT.

V and J are TRBV5-1 and TRBJ1-6; 7 bases are a match to TRBD1. This CDR3 region has 15 residues. The germline gives CDR1 SGHRS, CDR2 YFSETQ. The J segment lost 7 bases and the V segment lost 4 bases, leaving 8 bases of the junction unmatched. The CDR3 region has the DNA TGCGCCAGCAGCCACCGGGACAGACCCAATTCACCCCTCCACTTT. This codes for CASSHRDRPNSPLHF.

The CDR3 protein is CASSRRRMQGSSGANVLTF. Written as DNA, the CDR3 is TGCGCCAGCAGCCGCAGAAGGATGCAGGGAAGCTCTGGGGCCAACGTCCTGACTTTC. The V and J genes are TRBV4-3 and TRBJ2-6; maybe TRBD1 (5 bases). The length of the CDR3 is 19 residues. CDR1 and CDR2 (germline): LGHNA, YSLEER. V was trimmed by 4 bases and J by 0 bases, leaving 19 bases between them.

A few counts support this clonotype. The chain links TRBV28 to TRBJ1-1; D is unclear. In germline, CDR1 is MDHEN, CDR2 SYDVKM. Trimming removed 10 bases at V and 1 base at J, with 13 bases between. The CDR3 runs 13 residues. In nucleotides, the CDR3 is TGTGCCAACGCTAGGCCCGGGAACACTGAAGCTTTCTTT. Protein: CANARPGNTEAFF. Variable domain in full (rest from reference TRBV28 and TRBJ1-1): DVKVTQSSRYLVKRTGEKVFLECVQDMDHENMFWYRQDPGLGLRLIYFSYDVKMKEKGDIPEGYSVSREKKERFSLILESASTNQTSMYLCANARPGNTEAFFGQGTRLTVV.

The chain employs TRBV5-4 and TRBJ2-1, with D maybe TRBD1 (5 bases). The germline V gene has CDR1 SGHNT and CDR2 YYREEE (reference sequence). Trimming left V 0 bases short and J 0 bases short, with 7 bases between. The CDR3 has 15 residues. The CDR3 spells CASSLATASYNEQFF. The DNA for the CDR3 is TGTGCCAGCAGCTTGGCGACAGCCTCCTACAATGAGCAGTTCTTC. The whole variable domain, filled in from reference TRBV5-4 and TRBJ2-1, reads ETGVTQSPTHLIKTRGQQVTLRCSSQSGHNTVSWYQQALGQGPQFIFQYYREEENGRGNFPPRFSGLQFPNYSSELNVNALELDDSALYLCASSLATASYNEQFFGPGTRLTVL.

The chain combines TRBV20-1 with TRBJ2-5; 7 nucleotides match TRBD2. J gave up 0 bases and V 5 bases, and 6 bases lay outside the gene matches. This CDR3 contains 14 residues. Germline-derived CDR1 and CDR2 are DFQATT and SNEGSKA (reference sequence). CDR3 sequence reads: CSARVAGDQETQYF. CDR3 sequence (DNA): TGCAGTGCTCGGGTGGCGGGGGACCAAGAGACCCAGTACTTC.

This clonotype came up a few times. The chain carries TRBV9 and TRBJ2-3; 7 bases align to TRBD2. Germline V gene sequence: CDR1 SGDLS, CDR2 YYNGEE. Losses at the gene ends were 0 bases for V and 4 bases for J; bases not matched to a gene: 5. The CDR3 sequence is 15 residues long. The CDR3 is CASSVGSGEADTQYF. Written as DNA, the CDR3 is TGTGCCAGCAGCGTAGGGAGCGGGGAGGCAGATACGCAGTATTTT. Together with reference TRBV9 and TRBJ2-3, the CDR3 gives the full variable domain: DSGVTQTPKHLITATGQRVTLRCSPRSGDLSVYWYQQSLDQGLQFLIQYYNGEERAKGNILERFSAQQFPDLHSELNLSSLELGDSALYFCASSVGSGEADTQYFGPGTRLTVL.

This clonotype was observed a handful of times. The chain combines TRBV11-2 with TRBJ2-5; either TRBD1 or TRBD2 may fit D (5 bases each). CDR3 size: 12 residues. Per germline, CDR1 SGHAT and CDR2 FQNNGV. Trimming shortened V by 3 bases and J by 6 bases, and 8 bases separated the two germline ends. The CDR3: CASSFRGQTQYF. The CDR3 bases are TGTGCCAGCAGCTTTCGGGGCCAGACCCAGTACTTC.

This chain connects TRBV5-1 to TRBJ2-7, with D perhaps matching TRBD2 (6 bases). Trimming stripped 0 bases from V and 7 bases from J, with 20 bases between. CDR3 length: 16 amino acids. Germline lookup yields CDR1 SGHRS and CDR2 YFSETQ. This CDR3 is CASSLVVQSAGGEQYV. Written as DNA, the CDR3 is TGCGCCAGCAGCTTGGTGGTACAGTCGGCCGGAGGGGAGCAGTACGTC.

This clonotype appeared many times. This rearrangement joins TRBV27 to TRBJ2-3, with a weak D call TRBD2 (6 bases). Germline V gene sequence: CDR1 MNHEY, CDR2 SMNVEV (reference sequence). The V end lost 4 bases, the J end lost 6 bases, and 17 bases lay between the germline ends. CDR3 length: 15 residues. The CDR3 DNA is TGTGCCAGCAGTTGGACCGGGGAGGAAATGGATACGCAGTATTTT. Protein sequence: CASSWTGEEMDTQYF.

Only one count was recorded for this clonotype. The gene calls are TRBV10-3 and TRBJ2-7; 9 bases line up with TRBD1. Trimming cost V 0 bases and J 6 bases; bases outside gene matches: 6. The CDR3 runs 15 residues. CDR1 is ENHRY, CDR2 SYGVKD, per germline. The CDR3 is CAISESDGQGTEQYF. The CDR3 DNA follows: TGTGCCATCAGTGAGTCGGACGGACAGGGGACCGAGCAGTACTTC.

CDR3 sequence (DNA): TGTGCCAGCAGCGCCGGGGCCGGGGTACAGCCCCAGCATTTT. It codes for CASSAGAGVQPQHF. The rearrangement links TRBV9 to TRBJ1-5; weak D call: TRBD1 (5 bases). The CDR3 spans 14 residues. V was shortened by 3 bases and J by 7 bases, with 14 bases between the two germline ends. Germline-derived CDR1 and CDR2 are SGDLS and YYNGEE. The whole variable domain, remainder taken from reference TRBV9 and TRBJ1-5, is DSGVTQTPKHLITATGQRVTLRCSPRSGDLSVYWYQQSLDQGLQFLIQYYNGEERAKGNILERFSAQQFPDLHSELNLSSLELGDSALYFCASSAGAGVQPQHFGDGTRLSIL.

The rearrangement links TRBV4-3 to TRBJ2-3; 7 nucleotides line up with TRBD2. The CDR3 covers 14 residues. The V gene's germline CDR1 is LGHNA and CDR2 YSLEER. Trimming cost V 0 bases and J 4 bases; bases outside gene matches: 1. CDR3 amino acids: CASSQDGGADTQYF. The CDR3 nucleotides read TGCGCCAGCAGCCAAGATGGGGGGGCAGATACGCAGTATTTT.

This clonotype appeared a few times. The genes are TRBV4-3 and TRBJ1-2; perhaps TRBD1 as D (6 bases). This CDR3 spans 16 amino acids. Per the germline V gene, CDR1 is LGHNA and CDR2 is YSLEER. The V end lost 1 base, the J end lost 4 bases, and 16 bases lay between the germline ends. CDR3 region: CASSQGGRGGIYGYTF. In DNA form, the CDR3 reads TGCGCCAGCAGCCAAGGAGGCAGAGGGGGGATCTATGGCTACACCTTC.